This T cell receptor (beta chain) is from a study of a mutant IDH1 vaccine in newly diagnosed glioma. For the study at large: There were eight vaccinations for patients, given in weeks 1, 3, 5, 7, 11, 15, 19 and 23.

With respect to this clone: As yet, its antigen is unknown.

The protocol was immunoSEQ multiplex PCR, while the TCRdb copy is restricted to in-frame clones and leaves out a portion. The sample lists some 31,000 clones; more than 70% were seen once. Time point: week 23, last vaccination. Vaccination comprised doses that each held 300 ug of mutant IDH1 20-mer peptide, plus topical imiquimod. Diagnosis in the donors showed new WHO grade 3 or 4 astrocytomas that were IDH1-mutant and ATRX-lost. The receptor was derived from a woman in her late teens or twenties with glioma. The specimen was PBMCs, collected from a glioma patient whose treatment included an IDH1 peptide vaccine.

CDR3 region: CASSHPGLSTDTQYF. DNA for the CDR3: TGTGCCAGCAGCCATCCGGGCCTTAGCACAGATACGCAGTATTTT. The chain couples TRBV14 to TRBJ2-3; no definite D call. Per the germline V gene, CDR1 is SGHDN and CDR2 is FVKESK. This CDR3 spans 15 amino acids. The V end lost 3 bases, the J end lost 0 bases, and 10 bases lay between the germline ends. The whole variable domain, remainder taken from reference TRBV14 and TRBJ2-3, is EAGVTQFPSHSVIEKGQTVTLRCDPISGHDNLYWYRRVMGKEIKFLLHFVKESKQDESGMPNNRFLAERTGGTYSTLKVQPAELEDSGVYFCASSHPGLSTDTQYFGPGTRLTVL.